The next 6 T cell receptor beta chains were all read from a single sample in a study of tumour-infiltrating T cells in Burkitt lymphoma. Method: immunoSEQ multiplex PCR; TCRdb's copy keeps in-frame clones and lacks some. In the table there are some 1,800 clones, less than 20% of which are singletons. What was sequenced was tumor tissue. These receptors all stem from a human donor with diffuse large B-cell lymphoma.

The chain recombines TRBV30 with TRBJ1-3; D is ambiguous. Looked up from germline, CDR1 is GTSNPN and CDR2 is SVGIG (reference sequence). Trimming took off 8 bases at V and 0 bases at J, with 8 bases between the two ends. The CDR3 is made up of 12 amino acids. The CDR3 sequence is CALRSSGNTIYF. The CDR3 DNA reads as TGTGCCCTTAGAAGCTCTGGAAACACCATATATTTT. The full variable domain, its missing parts supplied by reference TRBV30 and TRBJ1-3, is SQTIHQWPATLVQPVGSPLSLECTVEGTSNPNLYWYRQAAGRGLQLLFYSVGIGQISSEVPQNLSASRPQDRQFILSSKKLLLSDSGFYLCALRSSGNTIYFGEGSWLTVV.

This clone was seen only a few times. The chain carries TRBV27 and TRBJ2-2; no clear D. The CDR3 runs 13 residues. V shed 2 bases and J shed 6 bases, with 7 bases lying between them. CDR1 and CDR2 (germline): MNHEY, SMNVEV (reference sequence). The CDR3 region is CASSLNGPGELFF. CDR3 sequence (DNA): TGTGCCAGCAGTTTAAATGGTCCCGGGGAGCTGTTTTTT.

V usage is TRBV19 and J usage is TRBJ1-1; a possible D gene is TRBD1 (5 bases). This CDR3 is built from 15 residues. The germline V gene encodes CDR1 LNHDA and CDR2 SQIVND (reference sequence). The V and J ends lost 5 bases and 4 bases respectively, with 17 bases between them. The CDR3 loop is CASSLGPRPSTEAFF. The DNA for the CDR3 is TGTGCCAGTAGTTTGGGACCGCGGCCGAGCACTGAAGCTTTCTTT.

This clone showed up just a few times. The chain employs TRBV14 and TRBJ2-1; D gene ambiguous. The germline CDR1 and CDR2 sequences are SGHDN and FVKESK. Trimming cost V 3 bases and J 8 bases, with 8 bases left between them. The CDR3 sequence is 12 residues long. CDR3 nucleotide sequence: TGTGCCAGCAGCCAGGATAGCCATGAGCAGTTCTTC. This translates into CASSQDSHEQFF.

The gene calls are TRBV6-6 and TRBJ1-4; D is undetermined. Germline lookup yields CDR1 MNHNY and CDR2 SVGAGI (reference sequence). V was cut by 6 bases and J by 10 bases, with 18 bases left in between. This CDR3 region has 14 residues. As DNA, the CDR3 is TGTGCCAGCAGCTCTGACAAGCCAATGAGAAAACTGTTTTTT. Protein: CASSSDKPMRKLFF.

Only a few counts were recorded for this clone. J is TRBJ1-1 and V is TRBV14; D is unresolved. The germline gives CDR1 SGHDN, CDR2 FVKESK. The CDR3 extends over 15 amino acids. Trimming removed 1 base at V and 5 bases at J, with 14 bases between. CDR3 amino acids: CASSQVRKGGTEAFF. The CDR3 DNA is TGTGCCAGCAGCCAAGTTCGTAAGGGAGGGACTGAAGCTTTCTTT. Supplemented by reference TRBV14 and TRBJ1-1, the full variable domain reads EAGVTQFPSHSVIEKGQTVTLRCDPISGHDNLYWYRRVMGKEIKFLLHFVKESKQDESGMPNNRFLAERTGGTYSTLKVQPAELEDSGVYFCASSQVRKGGTEAFFGQGTRLTVV.